These 20 T cell receptor beta chains came from one sample sequenced in a study of cytomegalovirus exposure and HLA in healthy donors. Researchers ran the PCR with 60 Vbeta and 13 Jbeta primers. Some clones are missing from TCRdb's copy, which holds only in-frame ones; the method was immunoSEQ multiplex PCR. The top ten clones hold about 13% of a sample with 150,000 or so clones, over 60% of them seen once. Sequencing used PBMCs. The receptors were sampled from a man aged 35 to 55 in good health and CMV-seropositive.

The sample holds a few counts of this clone. The chain links TRBV9 to TRBJ2-2, with 7 positions matching TRBD1. Looked up from germline, CDR1 is SGDLS and CDR2 is YYNGEE. This CDR3 has 14 residues. V shed 3 bases, J shed 4 bases, and the junction held 3 bases outside the gene matches. CDR3 bases: TGTGCCAGCAGCGGGACAGGAGGCACCGGGGAGCTGTTTTTT. Encoded protein: CASSGTGGTGELFF.

The J gene is TRBJ2-3, the V gene TRBV18; 8 positions agree with TRBD1. The length of the CDR3 is 16 residues. The germline CDR1 and CDR2 sequences are KGHSH and LQKENI. V lost 0 bases and J lost 3; bases outside the gene matches: 5. This CDR3 reads CASSPPSGGGTDTQYF. DNA for the CDR3: TGTGCCAGCTCACCACCGTCAGGGGGCGGGACAGATACGCAGTATTTT.

This chain joins TRBV2 and TRBJ2-7; TRBD1 aligns across 8 bases. After removal of 7 bases from V and 5 bases from J, the junction contained 7 bases not matched to a gene. The CDR3 is 13 residues long. Germline loops: CDR1 SNHLY, CDR2 FYNNEI. CDR3 in amino acids: CASNGQGLDEQYF. The CDR3 DNA reads as TGTGCCAGCAATGGACAGGGCTTGGACGAGCAGTACTTC.

The chain joins TRBV7-3 to TRBJ2-7; TRBD2 might be the D (6 bases). The CDR3 consists of 13 residues. Trimming left V 4 bases short and J 6 bases short, with 13 bases between. In germline, CDR1 is SGHTA, CDR2 FQGTGA. The CDR3 protein is CASSSSRDSEQYF. CDR3 nucleotide sequence: TGTGCCAGCAGCTCCTCGCGGGATAGCGAGCAGTACTTC.

The chain combines TRBV5-4 with TRBJ2-7; 14 bases are shared with TRBD2. This CDR3 has 17 residues. Germline loops: CDR1 SGHNT, CDR2 YYREEE (reference sequence). After removal of 4 bases from V and 7 bases from J, the junction contained 13 bases not matched to a gene. The DNA for the CDR3 is TGTGCCAGCAGCCCGGGACTAGCGGGAGTGAATTCGGGGGAGCAGTACTTC. Amino acids: CASSPGLAGVNSGEQYF.

This clone came up once. The gene calls are TRBV2 and TRBJ2-7; D is possibly TRBD2 (6 bases). This CDR3 has 14 residues. Trimming took off 10 bases at V and 2 bases at J, with 18 bases between the two ends. Germline CDR1 is SNHLY and CDR2 is FYNNEI. DNA of the CDR3: TGTGCCACCGCTACCGGGACTCAGACCTACGAGCAGTACTTC. Encoded protein: CATATGTQTYEQYF.

The chain uses TRBV7-8 and TRBJ2-2; 7 bases are shared with TRBD1. This CDR3 has 17 amino acids. Germline V lookup: CDR1 SGHVS, CDR2 FQNEAQ. V lost 7 bases and J lost 1; bases outside the gene matches: 12. The CDR3 region is CASISTPGQLNTGELFF. In DNA form, the CDR3 reads TGTGCCAGCATCTCAACTCCGGGACAGCTGAACACCGGGGAGCTGTTTTTT. The full variable domain, rest sourced from reference TRBV7-8 and TRBJ2-2, is GAGVSQSPRYKVAKRGQDVALRCDPISGHVSLFWYQQALGQGPEFLTYFQNEAQLDKSGLPSDRFFAERPEGSVSTLKIQRTQQEDSAVYLCASISTPGQLNTGELFFGEGSRLTVL.

This chain links TRBV11-1 with TRBJ2-3; 7 nucleotides match TRBD1. Germline assignment: CDR1 SGHAT and CDR2 FQDESV (reference sequence). V dropped 5 bases and J dropped 2; count of bases not matched to a gene: 7. There are 15 residues in the CDR3. CDR3 sequence: CASSDGQAYTDTQYF. The CDR3 nucleotides are TGTGCCAGCAGCGATGGACAGGCCTACACAGATACGCAGTATTTT.

In its sample, this clone was seen a few times. The rearrangement joins TRBV9 to TRBJ2-1; the match to TRBD2 covers 13 bases. The V segment lost 2 bases and the J segment 7 bases; nucleotides outside the gene matches: 3. This CDR3 has 15 residues. Per the germline V gene, CDR1 is SGDLS and CDR2 is YYNGEE. The chain's CDR3 is CASSVLGLAGNEQFF. The CDR3 DNA is TGTGCCAGCAGCGTGCTGGGACTAGCGGGAAATGAGCAGTTCTTC.

The rearrangement links TRBV4-1 to TRBJ1-2, with D possibly TRBD1 on 6 matching bases. V was shortened by 1 base and J by 5 bases, with 8 bases between the two germline ends. Germline V gives CDR1 MGHRA, CDR2 YSYEKL. This CDR3 comprises 13 residues. The CDR3 loop is CASSQGTAYGYTF. CDR3 nucleotide sequence: TGCGCCAGCAGCCAAGGGACAGCATATGGCTACACCTTC.

To note about this clone: The sample has other DNA sequences that encode this CDR3 too. This chain joins TRBV2 and TRBJ2-7, with 8 bases matching TRBD1. Germline CDR1 and CDR2: SNHLY and FYNNEI. This CDR3 contains 13 residues. Germline trimming cut 6 bases from V and 0 bases from J; bases unmatched to any gene: 1. DNA of the CDR3: TGTGCCAGCAGAGACAGGGGCTCCTACGAGCAGTACTTC. Translated: CASRDRGSYEQYF.

The chain recombines TRBV29-1 with TRBJ2-2, with D possibly matching TRBD2 (6 bases). The ends were cut back, 4 bases at V and 7 bases at J, with 7 bases in the middle. CDR3 length: 11 amino acids. The germline V gene has CDR1 SQVTM and CDR2 ANQGSEA. The CDR3 sequence is CSVGSGGELFF. The CDR3 DNA follows: TGCAGCGTTGGTAGCGGCGGGGAGCTGTTTTTT.

The CDR3 bases are TGCAGCGTTGAATTGCGGGGGAAGAACACCGGGGAGCTGTTTTTT. Translated: CSVELRGKNTGELFF. The V gene is TRBV29-1, the J gene TRBJ2-2; 7 nucleotides match TRBD2. V was clipped by 2 bases and J by 1 base; unmatched bases: 4. The CDR3 sequence is 15 residues long. The germline V gene encodes CDR1 SQVTM and CDR2 ANQGSEA.

This chain uses TRBV19 with TRBJ2-4, with 7 nucleotides matching TRBD2. CDR1 and CDR2 (germline): LNHDA, SQIVND (reference sequence). Unmatched junction bases numbered 10, after V lost 3 bases and J lost 5 bases. The CDR3 is 16 amino acids. CDR3 region: CASSMGGRGRENIQYF. For the CDR3, the DNA is TGTGCCAGTAGTATGGGAGGGAGGGGCCGGGAAAACATTCAGTACTTC.

The J gene is TRBJ1-1, the V gene TRBV9, with 7 nucleotides matching TRBD1. The CDR3 spans 15 residues. After removal of 1 base from V and 3 bases from J, the junction contained 6 bases not matched to a gene. Germline V gene lookup returns CDR1 SGDLS and CDR2 YYNGEE. DNA for the CDR3: TGTGCCAGCAGCGTACAGGGGGGTTTGTACACTGAAGCTTTCTTT. Translating gives CASSVQGGLYTEAFF.

The rearrangement joins TRBV27 to TRBJ1-4, with 11 nucleotides matching TRBD1. CDR1 and CDR2 from the germline V gene are MNHEY and SMNVEV (reference sequence). Trimming removed 9 bases from V and 8 bases from J; junction bases left unmatched: 14. The CDR3 sequence is 16 residues long. This chain's CDR3 is CASGRTGGERGEKLFF. In nucleotides, the CDR3 is TGTGCCAGTGGCCGGACAGGGGGCGAGAGAGGGGAAAAACTGTTTTTT.

The chain employs TRBV5-1 and TRBJ2-5; 9 positions match TRBD2. The V segment lost 0 bases and the J segment 5 bases; nucleotides outside the gene matches: 5. Per germline, CDR1 SGHRS and CDR2 YFSETQ. CDR3 length: 15 residues. CDR3 amino acids: CASSLGSGSGETQYF. The CDR3 DNA sequence: TGCGCCAGCAGCTTGGGTAGCGGGAGCGGGGAGACCCAGTACTTC.

The chain links TRBV18 to TRBJ2-3; D unresolved. Per germline, CDR1 KGHSH and CDR2 LQKENI. This CDR3 is 14 amino acids long. Deletions cut 3 bases from V and 4 bases from J, with 11 bases between. Written as DNA, the CDR3 is TGTGCCAGCTCACCCGTAGCCAGCCCAGATACGCAGTATTTT. Translated: CASSPVASPDTQYF.

On this clone itself: Other DNA variants within this sample encode the same CDR3. CDR3 protein: CASGQSTDTQYF. DNA for the CDR3: TGTGCCAGTGGACAGTCCACAGATACGCAGTATTTT. The V gene is TRBV2, the J gene TRBJ2-3; D is perhaps TRBD1 (6 bases). V lost 9 bases and J lost 2, with 9 bases in between. CDR3 size: 12 residues. Per germline, CDR1 SNHLY and CDR2 FYNNEI. Full variable domain (rest looked up from reference TRBV2 and TRBJ2-3): EPEVTQTPSHQVTQMGQEVILRCVPISNHLYFYWYRQILGQKVEFLVSFYNNEISEKSEIFDDQFSVERPDGSNFTLKIRSTKLEDSAMYFCASGQSTDTQYFGPGTRLTVL.

The chain carries TRBV10-3 and TRBJ2-5; 7 nucleotides match TRBD1. V shed 5 bases and J 1 base; nucleotides not matched to a gene: 1. The CDR3 runs 13 residues. Germline CDR1 ENHRY, CDR2 SYGVKD. CDR3 sequence (DNA): TGTGCCATCAGTTGGGACAGCCAAGAGACCCAGTACTTC. It is translated as CAISWDSQETQYF.